The 12 T cell receptor beta chains in this list originate from one sample, sequenced in a study of CD8+CD57+ T cells in acquired aplastic anemia. Profiling of TCR beta VDJ combinations and CDR3 sequences used genomic DNA as template. MiXCR was run by TCRdb on the reads, yielding one entry per CDR3 protein. Here the sample spans about 35,000 distinct CDR3 sequences, 75% to 85% being singletons. Specimen: sorted CD4+, CD8+, or CD8+CD57+ T cells (not recorded which) from PBMCs. Every receptor here comes from a human donor in good health, serving as a control.

The chain recombines TRBV24-1 with TRBJ1-1; unclear D gene. The V and J ends lost 3 bases and 1 base respectively, with 8 bases between them. This CDR3 is 14 amino acids long. Germline V gene data show CDR1 as KGHDR and CDR2 as SFDVKD. The CDR3 loop reads CATSDPTKNTEAFF. The CDR3 DNA reads TGTGCCACCAGTGATCCCACCAAGAACACTGAAGCTTTCTTT.

The chain recombines TRBV19 with TRBJ1-4; 10 bases align to TRBD1. Looked up from germline, CDR1 is LNHDA and CDR2 is SQIVND (reference sequence). The CDR3 runs 13 residues. Losses at the gene ends were 8 bases for V and 11 bases for J; bases not matched to a gene: 8. In DNA, the CDR3 is TGTGCCAGTGGGGACAGGGGACCCGAGAAACTGTTTTTT. Translated, it gives CASGDRGPEKLFF. Complete variable domain (other parts from reference TRBV19 and TRBJ1-4): DGGITQSPKYLFRKEGQNVTLSCEQNLNHDAMYWYRQDPGQGLRLIYYSQIVNDFQKGDIAEGYSVSREKKESFPLTVTSAQKNPTAFYLCASGDRGPEKLFFGSGTQLSVL.

This clonotype was seen a handful of times. The rearrangement links TRBV7-3 to TRBJ2-5; the D gene is possibly TRBD1 (5 bases). This CDR3 is 13 amino acids long. The germline V gene has CDR1 SGHTA and CDR2 FQGTGA. Trimming removed 4 bases from V and 2 bases from J, with 8 bases in between. The CDR3 DNA reads as TGTGCCAGCAGCTCCGGACAACAAGAGACCCAGTACTTC. Protein product: CASSSGQQETQYF.

The rearrangement uses TRBV2 and TRBJ1-1; D unclear. Germline CDR1 SNHLY, CDR2 FYNNEI. Trimming took 10 bases from V and 6 from J, leaving 12 bases between them. The CDR3 is 11 amino acids. In DNA, the CDR3 is TGTGCCACCAGATTTGGGCCTGAAGCTTTCTTT. Translation gives CATRFGPEAFF.

This chain uses TRBV5-6 with TRBJ2-3; D is unresolved. V was cut by 0 bases and J by 4 bases, with 12 bases left in between. The CDR3 is 15 residues long. Germline V gives CDR1 SGHDT, CDR2 YYEEEE. The CDR3 sequence: CASSLGPGGADTQYF. The DNA of the CDR3 is TGTGCCAGCAGCTTGGGCCCCGGCGGAGCAGATACGCAGTATTTT. Supplemented by reference TRBV5-6 and TRBJ2-3, the full variable domain reads DAGVTQSPTHLIKTRGQQVTLRCSPKSGHDTVSWYQQALGQGPQFIFQYYEEEERQRGNFPDRFSGHQFPNYSSELNVNALLLGDSALYLCASSLGPGGADTQYFGPGTRLTVL.

CDR3 sequence: CASSLGRDSSPLHF. In DNA, the CDR3 is TGTGCCAGCAGCTTGGGCAGGGACAGTTCACCCCTCCACTTT. The genes are TRBV7-9 and TRBJ1-6; 7 bases align to TRBD1. From germline, CDR1 is SEHNR and CDR2 FQNEAQ (reference sequence). V dropped 3 bases and J dropped 9; count of bases not matched to a gene: 5. The length of the CDR3 is 14 residues.

The chain employs TRBV19 and TRBJ1-5; no clear D gene. Germline-derived CDR1 and CDR2 are LNHDA and SQIVND (reference sequence). Trimming took off 3 bases at V and 10 bases at J, with 13 bases between the two ends. The CDR3 is made up of 13 amino acids. The CDR3 here is CASSMIPGSPQHF. The CDR3 nucleotides are TGTGCCAGTAGTATGATACCGGGGAGTCCCCAGCATTTT.

A note on this clonotype: The junction differs from germline at one of its ends, possibly a read error. CDR3 bases: TGCGCCAGCAGCTTGGTGCGGGGGGGGACAGATACGCGGCATTTT. It translates to CASSLVRGGTDTRHF. The chain has TRBV5-1 and TRBJ2-3; the match to TRBD2 covers 9 bases. CDR1 is SGHRS, CDR2 YFSETQ, per germline. This CDR3 has 15 amino acids.

This clonotype has only one observation. The CDR3 region is CASSYEGALAFF. CDR3 nucleotides: TGTGCCAGCAGTTACGAGGGGGCATTGGCTTTCTTT. The V call is TRBV25-1, the J call TRBJ1-1, with TRBD1 matching 7 bases. This CDR3 has 12 residues. CDR1 MGHDK and CDR2 SYGVNS come from the germline V gene. The junction had 8 bases not matched to a gene; V was cut back by 5 bases and J by 11 bases.

The rearrangement links TRBV19 to TRBJ2-5; D gene uncertain. CDR1 and CDR2 from the germline V gene are LNHDA and SQIVND (reference sequence). V dropped 0 bases and J dropped 3 bases, with 5 bases sitting between them. The CDR3 has 13 amino acids. The CDR3 DNA reads as TGTGCCAGTAGTATAGACCCCAAAGAGACCCAGTACTTC. Translated, it gives CASSIDPKETQYF.

This clonotype was detected a few times. V and J are TRBV2 and TRBJ1-1; weak D call: TRBD1 (6 bases). Trimming removed 4 bases from V and 5 bases from J, with 8 bases in between. CDR1 and CDR2 (germline): SNHLY, FYNNEI. This CDR3 has 12 residues. The chain's CDR3 is CASSAQGTEAFF. In DNA form, the CDR3 reads TGTGCCAGCAGTGCACAGGGAACTGAAGCTTTCTTT.

This sequence joins TRBV7-9 and TRBJ1-6, with D hard to call. The CDR3 has 13 residues. The V end was cut by 5 bases, the J end by 9 bases, with 11 bases between. Per germline, CDR1 SEHNR and CDR2 FQNEAQ (reference sequence). The CDR3 loop reads CASSHPGGSPLHF. As DNA, the CDR3 is TGTGCCAGCAGCCACCCGGGAGGTTCACCCCTCCACTTT.